This TCR beta chain came from a study of OX40 agonist ivuxolimab in advanced cancers. Findings and caveats of the study: Partial responders treated at 0.1-3.0 mg/kg exhibited clonal expansion among the lowest measured.

As regards this clone: Its cognate antigen is unknown.

Exclusion of a patient followed from autoimmune disease history or systemic immunosuppression. The assay was immunoSEQ multiplex PCR, and TCRdb's table has in-frame clones only and misses some. Here the sample spans around 66,000 clones, 84% being singletons. The germline V gene has CDR1 LGHNA and CDR2 YSLEER. The CDR3 sequence is 21 residues long. J lost 0 bases, V lost 0 bases, and 14 bases had no gene match. The chain is built from TRBV4-3 and TRBJ1-6, with TRBD1 matching 7 bases. The sequencing used CD4+ or CD8+ T cells sorted from blood, collected in a trial of the OX40 agonist ivuxolimab. The receptor was derived from an adult with an advanced solid tumor such as melanoma, head and neck, liver or kidney cancer. CDR3 nucleotide sequence: TGCGCCAGCAGCCAAGATGCAGGGGGGGGAACGTTGAGCTCCTATAATTCACCCCTCCACTTT. Translated: CASSQDAGGGTLSSYNSPLHF.